Only a few counts were recorded for the clone carrying this TCR beta chain. Its antigen is unknown. Germline V gene data show CDR1 as SQVTM and CDR2 as ANQGSEA. The V end lost 4 bases, the J end lost 3 bases, and 9 bases lay between the germline ends. This CDR3 is built from 12 residues. These data belong to a study of T cells after yellow fever vaccination. 5'RACE template switching produced TCR cDNA carrying a universal primer site and UMIs. In TCRdb, the 5' RACE reads were re-called with MiXCR into one record per CDR3 protein. Of 500,000 to 650,000 distinct CDR3 sequences in the sample, roughly 14% are singletons; the top ten hold over 13%. Regarding the study as a whole: Boosting was followed by the reappearance of most primary-vaccination clones (roughly 95% CD4, about 89% CD8).

The input for sequencing was PBMCs, taken on the day of the yellow fever booster vaccination. The clonotype originates from a young man who received the YFV17D yellow fever vaccine. The V call is TRBV29-1, the J call TRBJ1-1; TRBD1 might be the D (6 bases). CDR3 in DNA: TGCAGCGTTGTGGGGGGCTACACTGAAGCTTTCTTT. Its translation: CSVVGGYTEAFF.